The text below deals with one T cell receptor (beta chain). This clone was found a few times. What this receptor recognizes is not known. Base qualities were left out, and no much larger clone turns up one base away. Separate from the roughly 700-subject first cohort, the validation cohort of 90 to 150 subjects was the group to which the donors belonged. These data belong to a study of cytomegalovirus exposure and HLA in healthy donors (dated 2017 in TCRdb). Turning to the overall study: The 500 to 800 repertoires of the first cohort and the 95 to 150 validation repertoires were produced on the same platform, according to a later analysis. The aim of the study was to test whether cataloging public T cell receptors could identify signatures of past pathogen exposure. A separate validation cohort of roughly 130 different subjects was used in addition to the roughly 620-subject first cohort. To predict cytomegalovirus infection status, the study brought together high-throughput TCR immunosequencing, statistical association of individual TCRs with disease status, and machine learning.

Libraries came from the immunoSEQ multiplex PCR assay. In the source study's methods: A statistical classification framework was developed to diagnose cytomegalovirus status using the catalog of TCR beta chain sequences. Drawn from immuneACCESS, this table holds only the in-frame rearrangements with V and J called that TCRdb kept. Clones are partly lost; checked studies trace under half to an unresolved V gene and leave the rest unexplained. The V and J calls and clone size are taken from that table; D and trimming were inferred from the DNA. This sample gives 110,000 to 150,000 clones in total; approximately 90% of them show up just once. The ten largest clones capture about 0.7% of the sample. What the work shows at the level of the full study, not this receptor alone: In a later analysis, TCRs clustered in the first cohort were found to also tend to co-occur in the 110 or so validation repertoires, with 85% to 95% of cluster scores above 0. While some public TCRs were present in many individuals, most TCR sequences turned up only very rarely across donors. In both the original and validation cohorts, the classifier was reported to diagnose cytomegalovirus status with high specificity and sensitivity. A few of the identified cytomegalovirus-associated TCR beta chains were confirmed in vitro to be specific for cytomegalovirus antigens. The study gave a list of around 170 TCR beta chains associated with cytomegalovirus. A later analysis had no HLA typing for the validation cohort, so co-occurrence there was scored across all 120 repertoires. According to the authors, the approach could potentially be generalized to other disease states and immunological phenotypes.

CDR1 and CDR2 are drawn from the germline V gene: SGHRS, YFSETQ. The V and J ends are trimmed by 4 bases and 1 base, leaving 12 bases between them. The CDR3 starts with the cysteine, ends with the phenylalanine, and has 14 residues. Kept here is only the CDR3 DNA, which spans 42 bases and is read in frame from base 1. The V and J genes are TRBV5-1 and TRBJ2-7, with a tentative D gene TRBD2 over 5 matching bases. The sample taken for sequencing was PBMCs. The source is a young man in good health and CMV-seronegative. The sequence in DNA is TGCGCCAGCAGCGCGGCTCGGGGATCCTACGAGCAGTACTTC. Its amino acids are CASSAARGSYEQYF. The entire variable domain, with the stretches around the CDR3 drawn from the reference TRBV5-1 and TRBJ2-7 proteins, is KAGVTQTPRYLIKTRGQQVTLSCSPISGHRSVSWYQQTPGQGLQFLFEYFSETQRNKGNFPGRFSGRQFSNSRSEMNVSTLELGDSALYLCASSAARGSYEQYFGPGTRLTVT.